This entry lists 28 T cell receptor beta chains sequenced from one sample in a study of CD8 T cell repertoires and HIV-1 epitope variants. Sequencing was performed with immunoSEQ multiplex PCR; in TCRdb, only in-frame clones are kept and a portion is missing. The sample carries under 100,000 clones, roughly 81% recorded once. Source material: uncultured baseline CD8+ T cells from peripheral blood mononuclear cells (PBMCs). These TCRs come from a male donor with HIV.

This chain connects TRBV6-1 to TRBJ2-1; TRBD1 matches 10 bases. Germline-derived CDR1 and CDR2 are MNHNS and SASEGT. The CDR3 has 15 amino acids. After removal of 5 bases from V and 5 bases from J, the junction contained 6 bases not matched to a gene. CDR3: CASSTDRGWHNEQFF. CDR3 in DNA: TGTGCCAGCAGTACGGACAGGGGGTGGCACAATGAGCAGTTCTTC.

V is TRBV4-1 and J is TRBJ2-1; D not resolved. Germline V gives CDR1 MGHRA, CDR2 YSYEKL. Trimming cost V 1 base and J 9 bases, with 4 bases left between them. CDR3 length equals 11 residues. The CDR3 DNA sequence: TGCGCCAGCAGCCAAGGGGGTGAGCAGTTCTTC. It translates to CASSQGGEQFF.

A remark on this clone: The conserved closing phenylalanine or tryptophan is absent in this CDR3, likely reflecting a read error. It is unclear where the CDR3 begins or ends on the DNA, so no DNA is shown, and the CDR3 is as TCRdb lists it. The J gene is TRBJ1-1, the V gene TRBV12-5. The CDR3 length equals 13 residues, ends included. Germline assignment: CDR1 LGHNT and CDR2 FRNRAP. CDR3 in amino acids: CASGPWKARRLFE.

CDR3 protein: CASSPASGSLSPEQYF. CDR3 nucleotide sequence: TGCGCCAGCAGTCCCGCTAGCGGGAGTCTTTCCCCCGAGCAGTACTTC. The rearrangement links TRBV5-1 to TRBJ2-7; TRBD2 matches at 10 bases. The CDR3 is 16 amino acids. Per germline, CDR1 SGHRS and CDR2 YFSETQ. Germline trimming cut 5 bases from V and 6 bases from J; bases unmatched to any gene: 14.

This chain links TRBV13 with TRBJ2-1; weak D call: TRBD2 (7 bases). V gave up 5 bases and J gave up 10 bases, with 15 bases separating them. The CDR3 is 13 amino acids. Germline V gene data show CDR1 as PRHDT and CDR2 as FYEKMQ (reference sequence). CDR3 bases: TGTGCCAGCAGCACTGGGAGGGGGTTCGAGCAGTTCTTC. The encoded protein is CASSTGRGFEQFF.

This clone was seen only a few times. The chain links TRBV10-3 to TRBJ1-2, with D unclear. V lost 6 bases and J lost 3, with 8 bases in between. The CDR3 has 12 residues. Germline V gene sequence: CDR1 ENHRY, CDR2 SYGVKD. Here the CDR3 reads CAISQEDYGYTF. CDR3 DNA sequence: TGTGCCATCAGCCAGGAGGACTATGGCTACACCTTC.

The V gene is TRBV28, the J gene TRBJ1-2, with D unclear. The V end was cut by 3 bases, the J end by 6 bases, with 11 bases between. CDR1 MDHEN and CDR2 SYDVKM come from the germline V gene. This CDR3 region has 13 residues. The CDR3 nucleotides read TGTGCCAGCAGTTTTGGGGAAGGGAATGGCTACACCTTC. It codes for CASSFGEGNGYTF.

The chain links TRBV6-4 to TRBJ2-5; D call uncertain. The CDR3 consists of 14 residues. Germline V CDR1 and CDR2: MRHNA, SNTAGT. Trimming took off 7 bases at V and 5 bases at J, with 17 bases between the two ends. The CDR3 DNA sequence: TGTGCCAGCACCCCGGGTCCAGTGTCGGAGACCCAGTACTTC. Translated, it gives CASTPGPVSETQYF.

The chain joins TRBV2 to TRBJ2-1; TRBD2 agrees at 8 bases. CDR1 and CDR2 from the germline V gene are SNHLY and FYNNEI. J was trimmed by 1 base and V by 3 bases; bases with no gene match: 20. This CDR3 region has 21 residues. CDR3 nucleotides: TGTGCCAGCAGTGAGGGTAGAACGGCTAGCGGGCCCCTCTGGTCCTACAATGAGCAGTTCTTC. Translation gives CASSEGRTASGPLWSYNEQFF.

The chain has TRBV5-6 and TRBJ2-1, with 7 bases aligning to TRBD2. The CDR3 length is 14 residues. Germline V gene sequence: CDR1 SGHDT, CDR2 YYEEEE. Trimming at V came to 4 bases and at J to 10 bases, leaving 11 bases not matched to a gene. The CDR3 nucleotides are TGTGCCAGCAGCCCCCCCCGGGGGGAAGGGGAGCAGTTCTTC. Translating it yields CASSPPRGEGEQFF.

The chain joins TRBV9 to TRBJ2-2; D may be TRBD1 (5 bases). Germline loops: CDR1 SGDLS, CDR2 YYNGEE. V was pared by 0 bases and J by 0 bases, with 9 bases between. The CDR3 runs to 16 residues. The CDR3 sequence: CASSVEAQANTGELFF. As DNA, the CDR3 is TGTGCCAGCAGCGTAGAGGCACAGGCGAACACCGGGGAGCTGTTTTTT.

The chain employs TRBV12-1 and TRBJ2-7; TRBD2, the table's D call, lacks a check against the DNA. TRBV12-1 is a pseudogene locus. The CDR3 is 15 residues long. Here the CDR3 reads CASSPLLAENYEQYF. DNA for the CDR3: TGTGCCAGCAGCCCGCTACTAGCGGAGAACTACGAGCAGTACTTC.

The rearrangement joins TRBV9 to TRBJ1-1, with D perhaps matching TRBD1 (6 bases). The CDR3 length is 16 residues. The germline CDR1 and CDR2 sequences are SGDLS and YYNGEE. The V and J ends lost 3 bases and 4 bases respectively, with 19 bases between them. The CDR3 is CASSAHSVIGGTEAFF. The CDR3 DNA reads as TGTGCCAGCAGCGCCCACTCAGTGATAGGGGGCACTGAAGCTTTCTTT.

CDR3 in amino acids: CASSQVTLTSGGDEQFF. DNA of the CDR3: TGTGCCAGCAGCCAAGTCACCTTGACTAGCGGGGGTGATGAGCAGTTCTTC. This chain connects TRBV14 to TRBJ2-1; TRBD2 matches 12 bases. Germline loops: CDR1 SGHDN, CDR2 FVKESK. The junction had 9 bases not matched to a gene; V was cut back by 1 base and J by 8 bases. The CDR3 is 17 residues long. The whole variable domain, filled in from reference TRBV14 and TRBJ2-1, reads EAGVTQFPSHSVIEKGQTVTLRCDPISGHDNLYWYRRVMGKEIKFLLHFVKESKQDESGMPNNRFLAERTGGTYSTLKVQPAELEDSGVYFCASSQVTLTSGGDEQFFGPGTRLTVL.

The V and J genes are TRBV18 and TRBJ2-2; 12 positions agree with TRBD2. Germline-derived CDR1 and CDR2 are KGHSH and LQKENI. There are 17 residues in the CDR3. V lost 0 bases to trimming and J lost 5 bases; unmatched junction nucleotides: 4. CDR3 nucleotide sequence: TGTGCCAGCTCACCACCGACTAGCGGGAGTGGGACCGGGGAGCTGTTTTTT. Residues: CASSPPTSGSGTGELFF.

This clone turned up a few times. This sequence joins TRBV4-1 and TRBJ2-1, with D possibly TRBD2 on 5 matching bases. V lost 5 bases to trimming and J lost 9 bases, with 14 bases between them. This CDR3 region has 13 residues. From germline, CDR1 is MGHRA and CDR2 YSYEKL. The CDR3 nucleotides are TGCGCCAGCAGCGGAACTAGTTTTCGTGAGCAGTTCTTC. Residues: CASSGTSFREQFF.

The V and J genes are TRBV5-4 and TRBJ1-3, with D maybe TRBD1 (6 bases). Germline V gene lookup returns CDR1 SGHNT and CDR2 YYREEE (reference sequence). Trimming removed 0 bases from V and 0 bases from J, with 10 bases in between. The CDR3 has 16 residues. In DNA, the CDR3 is TGTGCCAGCAGCTTGGGAGGGGGGAACTCTGGAAACACCATATATTTT. Its translation: CASSLGGGNSGNTIYF.

This clone was seen a handful of times. This chain uses TRBV27 with TRBJ2-7; 9 bases align to TRBD1. The CDR3 totals 15 residues. In germline, CDR1 is MNHEY, CDR2 SMNVEV (reference sequence). The ends lost 8 bases at V and 4 bases at J; junction bases unmatched: 12. The CDR3 protein is CASPDPRQGEYEQYF. The CDR3 coding sequence is TGTGCCAGCCCCGATCCTAGACAGGGGGAATACGAGCAGTACTTC.

The chain uses TRBV6-5 and TRBJ1-1, with 10 nucleotides matching TRBD1. The germline CDR1 and CDR2 sequences are MNHEY and SVGAGI. J lost 6 bases, V lost 2 bases, and 0 bases had no gene match. The CDR3 has 13 amino acids. CDR3 coding DNA: TGTGCCAGCAGTTACGGGACAGGGGCTGAAGCTTTCTTT. This codes for CASSYGTGAEAFF.

The rearrangement joins TRBV28 to TRBJ1-4, with TRBD1 identical over 8 bases. This CDR3 spans 15 amino acids. Germline CDR1 MDHEN, CDR2 SYDVKM. V lost 6 bases, J lost 7 bases, and 10 bases stayed unmatched. The CDR3 loop is CASSQIPGGVEKLFF. The CDR3 DNA is TGTGCCAGCAGCCAGATACCAGGGGGCGTTGAAAAACTGTTTTTT.

V gene TRBV28 combines with J gene TRBJ2-7; 7 bases align to TRBD1. The CDR3 length is 16 residues. Unmatched junction bases numbered 8, after V lost 3 bases and J lost 0 bases. CDR1 MDHEN and CDR2 SYDVKM come from the germline V gene. In nucleotides, the CDR3 is TGTGCCAGCAGTTTGACGACAGGGATGAGCTCCTACGAGCAGTACTTC. Its translation: CASSLTTGMSSYEQYF.

This clone occurred a few times. The V call is TRBV19, the J call TRBJ1-5; a weak D match, TRBD1 (6 bases). The germline gives CDR1 LNHDA, CDR2 SQIVND (reference sequence). This CDR3 is 17 amino acids long. Trimming pared 3 bases from V and 7 bases from J, leaving 22 bases between. CDR3 in DNA: TGTGCCAGTAGTATGATAGGGGGGCAGGGGACGAACCAGCCCCAGCATTTT. Encoded protein: CASSMIGGQGTNQPQHF. The whole variable domain, filled in from reference TRBV19 and TRBJ1-5, reads DGGITQSPKYLFRKEGQNVTLSCEQNLNHDAMYWYRQDPGQGLRLIYYSQIVNDFQKGDIAEGYSVSREKKESFPLTVTSAQKNPTAFYLCASSMIGGQGTNQPQHFGDGTRLSIL.

The chain links TRBV30 to TRBJ1-6; D gene uncertain. The V gene's germline CDR1 is GTSNPN and CDR2 SVGIG (reference sequence). This CDR3 spans 12 amino acids. V was cut by 3 bases and J by 8 bases, with 8 bases left in between. CDR3 in amino acids: CAWRGLDSPLHF. CDR3 nucleotide sequence: TGTGCCTGGAGGGGCTTGGATTCACCCCTCCACTTT.

The chain combines TRBV6-6 with TRBJ1-2; D gene ambiguous. This CDR3 contains 13 residues. V was trimmed by 2 bases and J by 3 bases, leaving 7 bases between them. Looked up from germline, CDR1 is MNHNY and CDR2 is SVGAGI (reference sequence). CDR3 in amino acids: CASSYPGDYGYTF. The CDR3 coding sequence is TGTGCCAGCAGTTACCCAGGAGACTATGGCTACACCTTC.

The chain couples TRBV27 to TRBJ2-7; the match to TRBD2 covers 14 bases. This CDR3 spans 16 amino acids. The V and J ends lost 3 bases and 4 bases, in that order; junction bases with no gene match: 5. Germline CDR1 MNHEY, CDR2 SMNVEV (reference sequence). The CDR3 coding sequence is TGTGCCAGCAGTTTTTCTGGACTAGCGGGAGGATACGAGCAGTACTTC. It specifies CASSFSGLAGGYEQYF.

This clone was observed many times. This chain links TRBV7-6 with TRBJ2-7; 7 positions match TRBD1. The CDR3 totals 13 residues. The V gene end was trimmed by 4 bases and the J gene end by 5 bases; junction bases not matched to a gene: 5. Germline CDR1 is SGHVS and CDR2 is FNYEAQ. In DNA form, the CDR3 reads TGTGCCAGCAGCTCGGGACAGTTTAACGAGCAGTACTTC. It specifies CASSSGQFNEQYF.

This sequence joins TRBV6-5 and TRBJ2-7; D not resolved. V gave up 2 bases and J gave up 6 bases, with 11 bases separating them. This CDR3 contains 13 residues. Per germline, CDR1 MNHEY and CDR2 SVGAGI. CDR3 sequence: CASSYVGSSEQYF. CDR3 DNA: TGTGCCAGCAGTTACGTGGGCTCAAGCGAGCAGTACTTC.

This chain joins TRBV18 and TRBJ2-7, with D uncertain. V was shortened by 1 base and J by 0 bases, with 13 bases between the two germline ends. This CDR3 comprises 16 residues. Germline CDR1 and CDR2: KGHSH and LQKENI. The DNA for the CDR3 is TGTGCCAGCTCACCACGGGTCGGGCCCAGCTCCTACGAGCAGTACTTC. Translating gives CASSPRVGPSSYEQYF.